The entry below describes one T cell receptor beta chain. V shed 0 bases and J 8 bases; nucleotides not matched to a gene: 5. There are 15 residues in the CDR3. Looked up from germline, CDR1 is LGHNT and CDR2 is FRNRAP. The table came from immunoSEQ multiplex PCR; TCRdb's copy has only in-frame clones and leaves some out. The table includes fewer than 100,000 clones, about 93% detected once. The entry originates in a study of blood T cell repertoires in COVID-19. The sequence derives from a woman of 80 years or more with acute or convalescent COVID-19. What was sequenced was peripheral blood. This chain uses TRBV12-5 with TRBJ2-1; 9 positions match TRBD1. CDR3 coding DNA: TGTGCTAGTGGTTTGGTCAGGACAGGGGCGTATGAGCAGTTCTTC. Translation: CASGLVRTGAYEQFF.